This entry features one TCR beta chain sequence. This sample was taken from a study of control samples from healthy donors and cancer patients. The data were produced by immunoSEQ multiplex PCR, yet TCRdb's version contains in-frame clones alone and is incomplete. The sample gives 100,000 to 150,000 clones, approximately 92% of which show up once; about 0.6% is in the top ten. The receptor comes from an older man with head and neck cancer. The sequenced sample was PBMCs.

The CDR3 is CASSLVGVGELFF. The DNA for the CDR3 is TGTGCCAGCAGCTTGGTGGGAGTCGGGGAGCTGTTTTTT. This rearrangement joins TRBV5-5 to TRBJ2-2, with TRBD2 as a possible D gene (5 bases). Germline V gives CDR1 SGHKS, CDR2 YYEKEE (reference sequence). The CDR3 contains 13 residues. V was cut by 0 bases and J by 7 bases, with 7 bases left in between. Using reference TRBV5-5 and TRBJ2-2 for the parts outside the CDR3, the full variable domain is DAGVTQSPTHLIKTRGQQVTLRCSPISGHKSVSWYQQVLGQGPQFIFQYYEKEERGRGNFPDRFSARQFPNYSSELNVNALLLGDSALYLCASSLVGVGELFFGEGSRLTVL.